This TCR beta chain is drawn from a study of cytomegalovirus exposure and HLA in healthy donors. The PCR contained 60 Vbeta and 13 Jbeta primers. Using immunoSEQ multiplex PCR, the repertoire was profiled, and TCRdb retains in-frame clones only, with some absent. The sample records about 200,000 clones, 82% being singletons. The germline gives CDR1 SEHNR, CDR2 FQNEAQ (reference sequence). The CDR3 length is 12 residues. The V end lost 1 base, the J end lost 5 bases, and 6 bases lay between the germline ends. The chain has TRBV7-9 and TRBJ2-7; maybe TRBD1 (5 bases). Sequenced sample: PBMCs. The sequence came from a woman aged 50 to 60 in good health and CMV-seropositive. As DNA, the CDR3 is TGTGCCAGCAGCTTAGTAGGGGACGAGCAGTACTTC. Residues: CASSLVGDEQYF.